This TCR beta chain was captured in a study of shared clonotypes between healthy human individuals. On the study more broadly: There were three CD4 naive, three CD4 memory, two CD8 naive and one CD8 memory plates per donor.

Only in-frame clones appear in the TCRdb table, and some are missing; sequencing was by immunoSEQ multiplex PCR. This table holds 950,000 to 1,100,000 clones, 60% to 80% found once. Findings and limits, study-wide: It was the non-shared clonotypes that had lower generation probabilities than clonotypes shared by all four donors.

The CDR3 totals 16 residues. Germline lookup yields CDR1 SEHNR and CDR2 FQNEAQ (reference sequence). The V end lost 6 bases, the J end lost 0 bases, and 15 bases lay between the germline ends. With respect to this clone: Its specificity is unknown.

The receptor comes from a man younger than 30 in good health. The sample was memory CD4+ T cells sorted from blood. Subset noted: CD45RA-negative fraction. The gene calls are TRBV7-9 and TRBJ2-1; no definite D call. The chain's CDR3 is CASSPGPLSSYNEQFF. CDR3 DNA: TGTGCCAGCAGTCCGGGCCCACTAAGCTCCTACAATGAGCAGTTCTTC.